This TCR beta chain was sequenced in a study of CD8 T cells in ankylosing spondylitis. Whole-study results and caveats: According to the report, clones linked to the disease were significantly enriched in matched synovial fluid samples taken from ankylosing spondylitis patients.

The germline V gene has CDR1 MNHEY and CDR2 SMNVEV (reference sequence). After removal of 2 bases from V and 1 base from J, the junction contained 3 bases not matched to a gene. This CDR3 comprises 15 residues. TCRdb called the 5' RACE reads again in MiXCR, with one record for every CDR3 protein. This sample has around 150,000 distinct CDR3 sequences, with 15% to 20% found just once. Ten or more counts support this clonotype. Its antigen is undetermined. Specimen: blood, either unsorted or a sorted T cell fraction (not recorded which). This clonotype originated in a male donor with ankylosing spondylitis or in good health (not recorded which). This chain links TRBV27 with TRBJ2-3; TRBD2 agrees at 7 bases. The CDR3 is CASSLAGVGTDTQYF. CDR3 nucleotides: TGTGCCAGCAGTTTAGCGGGAGTGGGCACAGATACGCAGTATTTT.